These T cell receptor beta chains were read from a single sample in a study of T cells after yellow fever vaccination. In TCRdb, the 5' RACE reads were re-called with MiXCR into one record per CDR3 protein. In the table there are 300,000 to 450,000 distinct CDR3 sequences, around 6.4% of which are singletons. The specimen was PBMCs, collected 5 days after the yellow fever booster vaccination. Source of these receptors: a young man who received the YFV17D yellow fever vaccine. CDR3s include the opening cysteine and the closing phenylalanine or tryptophan. Each record gives: D gene, V gene, J gene, clone size, CDR3 DNA, CDR3 protein. A D gene is named only where the DNA matches it firmly. A row's size may be missing; if present it is once, few, many or a size class.

>-|TRBV9|TRBJ2-7|-
TGTGCCAGCAGCGTAGCAGCTAACTCCTACGAGCAGTACTTC
CASSVAANSYEQYF
>-|TRBV12-3/TRBV12-4|TRBJ1-4|few
TGTGCCAGCAGTTCGAGGAACAGGAATGAAAAACTGTTTTTT
CASSSRNRNEKLFF
>-|TRBV20-1|TRBJ2-6|few
TGCAGTGCTCGAACTGGCCTACGGGTCCTGACTTTC
CSARTGLRVLTF
>TRBD2|TRBV5-4|TRBJ2-5|-
TGTGCCAGCGAGACTAGCGGGGGCCAAGAGACCCAGTACTTC
CASETSGGQETQYF
>-|TRBV30|TRBJ1-2|many
TGTGCCTGGAGTGTCTGGTGGACACCTGGTGGCTACACCTTC
CAWSVWWTPGGYTF
>TRBD2|TRBV28|TRBJ2-4|-
TGTGCCAGCACTTGGGAGGGGGCCAAAAACATTCAGTACTTC
CASTWEGAKNIQYF
>-|TRBV12-3/TRBV12-4|TRBJ2-7|many
TGTGCCGGATTCTTGGCCGGAACGCACTCCTACGAGCAGTACTTC
CAGFLAGTHSYEQYF
>TRBD2|TRBV7-2|TRBJ2-1|many
TGTGCCAGCAGGGGACTAATTAACCCCTACAATGAGCAGTTCTTC
CASRGLINPYNEQFF
>-|TRBV12-3/TRBV12-4|TRBJ2-2|many
TGTGCCAGCAGTGGGCAGGGGACCGGGGAGCTGTTTTTT
CASSGQGTGELFF
>TRBD1|TRBV18|TRBJ1-6|few
TGTGCCAGCTCACCATCGGGTTGGACAGGGAAAAATTCACCCCTCCACTTT
CASSPSGWTGKNSPLHF
>-|TRBV30|TRBJ2-1|few
TGTGCCTGGAGTGTAGCTCAGCGAGAGCAGTTCTTC
CAWSVAQREQFF
>-|TRBV9|TRBJ2-1|few
TGTGCCAGCAGCGTAGGAATCCGCTACAATGAGCAGTTCTTC
CASSVGIRYNEQFF
>TRBD1|TRBV29-1|TRBJ1-2|many
TGCAGCGCTGAACCCGACAGGGCATCTGGCTACACCTTC
CSAEPDRASGYTF
>-|TRBV5-1|TRBJ2-1|few
TGCGCCAGCAGCTTGGCTCCGAGAGTTAATGAGCAGTTCTTC
CASSLAPRVNEQFF
>TRBD2|TRBV10-3|TRBJ2-3|few
TGTGCCATCAGTGAGTTCTACGGGGGGGATACGCAGTATTTT
CAISEFYGGDTQYF
>-|TRBV18|TRBJ2-7|few
TGTGCCAGCTCACTTTTCCTCGTCGGGCAGAGACCCTACGAGCAGTACTTC
CASSLFLVGQRPYEQYF
>TRBD2|TRBV27|TRBJ2-3|many
TGTGCCAGCAGTTTGTGGACTAGTAAGGATACGCAGTATTTT
CASSLWTSKDTQYF
>-|TRBV12-3/TRBV12-4|TRBJ2-2|-
TGTGCCAGCAGGGGGACGCTGGGCGGGGAGCTGTTTTTT
CASRGTLGGELFF
>-|TRBV6-1|TRBJ2-7|few
TGTGCCAGCAGTGGCAGGGGATATGGGTACGAGCAGTACTTC
CASSGRGYGYEQYF
>-|TRBV5-6|TRBJ2-5|many
TGTGCCAGCAGCGCCCGGGCGGGGCAAGAGACCCAGTACTTC
CASSARAGQETQYF
>-|TRBV12-3/TRBV12-4|TRBJ2-2|-
TGTGCCAGCAGTTTAGGCGGATCGAACACCGAGGAGCTGTTTTTT
CASSLGGSNTEELFF
>TRBD2|TRBV29-1|TRBJ2-7|many
TGCAGCGCTCTAGCGGGGACTAGCGGGACCTACTACGAGCAGTACTTC
CSALAGTSGTYYEQYF
>TRBD1|TRBV3-1|TRBJ2-7|few
TGTGCCAGCAGCCAGGCACGACAGGGGTCCTCCTACGAGCAGTACTTC
CASSQARQGSSYEQYF
>-|TRBV7-9|TRBJ2-2|many
TGTGCCAGCTTAAGGGGCTCCGGGGAGCTGTTTTTT
CASLRGSGELFF
>-|TRBV7-2|TRBJ2-5|-
TGTGCCAGCAGCTTAGAATCCGGCCGCAGAGAGACCCAGTACTTC
CASSLESGRRETQYF
>TRBD2|TRBV5-1|TRBJ2-1|many
TGCGCCAGCGGGGAGGGAGACAGCTACAATGAGCAGTTCTTC
CASGEGDSYNEQFF
>-|TRBV18|TRBJ2-7|-
TGTGCCAGCTCACCAGCGGGGCATTACGAGCAGTACTTC
CASSPAGHYEQYF
>-|TRBV7-2|TRBJ2-1|-
TGTGCCAGCATGTCTCAGGTAGCGGAGAATGAGCAGTTCTTC
CASMSQVAENEQFF
>-|TRBV19|TRBJ2-1|many
TGTGCCACGCACCGGGACTCTTACAATGAGCAGTTCTTC
CATHRDSYNEQFF
>-|TRBV29-1|TRBJ2-1|many
TGCAGCGTTGACTGGACGGACTACAATGAGCAGTTCTTC
CSVDWTDYNEQFF
>-|TRBV6-5|TRBJ2-2|-
TGTGCCAGCAGTTACTTGCGGTACACCGGGGAGCTGTTTTTT
CASSYLRYTGELFF
>TRBD2|TRBV12-3/TRBV12-4|TRBJ2-1|-
TGTGCCAGCACCCTAGCGGGCCCAGCGGGGCACAATGAGCAGTTCTTC
CASTLAGPAGHNEQFF
>-|TRBV19|TRBJ2-7|few
TGTGCCAGTAGTTCCGTACAGGGCCTCGAGCAGTACTTC
CASSSVQGLEQYF
>-|TRBV12-3/TRBV12-4|TRBJ2-1|-
TGTGCCAGCAGTTCGAGGGAGGCAGACTCCTACAATGAGCAGTTCTTC
CASSSREADSYNEQFF
>TRBD1|TRBV7-2|TRBJ1-4|many
TGTGCCAGCAGCTTATGGACAGGTCCCGAAAAACTGTTTTTT
CASSLWTGPEKLFF
>-|TRBV5-6|TRBJ1-1|many
TGTGCCAGCAGCCCGCCAGGTAGGGGAGGGACTGAAGCTTTCTTT
CASSPPGRGGTEAFF
>TRBD1|TRBV5-1|TRBJ2-1|-
TGCGCCAGCAGCTTGGAAGGCAGGGGGCCGGTTGAGCAGTTCTTC
CASSLEGRGPVEQFF
>-|TRBV6-1|TRBJ2-5|few
TGTGCCAGCAGTGCCCAGAGACAGCGTGTCTCAGGGACCCAGTACTTC
CASSAQRQRVSGTQYF
>-|TRBV3-1|TRBJ1-6|few
TGTGCCAGCAGCCAAGAGAGAGAGGGCCGAGGATCCTATAATTCACCCCTCCACTTT
CASSQEREGRGSYNSPLHF
>-|TRBV29-1|TRBJ2-7|many
TGCAGCGTTGAGGAGGTTACCCTCAGCGAGCAGTACTTC
CSVEEVTLSEQYF
>TRBD2|TRBV6-5|TRBJ2-3|many
TGTGCCAGCAGTGTACTAGCGGGGCGCACAGATACGCAGTATTTT
CASSVLAGRTDTQYF
>TRBD2|TRBV7-9|TRBJ2-6|-
TGTGCCAGCTTCGAGGCGACTAGCGACTCTGGGGCCAACGTCCTGACTTTC
CASFEATSDSGANVLTF
>TRBD1|TRBV12-3/TRBV12-4|TRBJ2-7|many
TGTGCCAGCAGTAACGGGGGACAGGGCTTCTACGAGCAGTACTTC
CASSNGGQGFYEQYF
>-|TRBV11-3|TRBJ2-7|few
TGTGCCAGCAGCTTAGATCAGAACTACGAGCAGTACTTC
CASSLDQNYEQYF
>-|TRBV5-1|TRBJ2-1|few
TGCGCCAGCAGCTTATCCGGGACCCTGGTCTATGAGCAGTTCTTC
CASSLSGTLVYEQFF
>-|TRBV7-2|TRBJ2-1|few
TGTGCCAGCAGCTTAGCTGTCGCGGGAATCAATGAGCAGTTCTTC
CASSLAVAGINEQFF
>-|TRBV2|TRBJ2-5|many
TGTGCCAGCAGTGTGGAATTAGAGACCCAGTACTTC
CASSVELETQYF
>-|TRBV20-1|TRBJ2-4|many
TGCAGTGCTTTCGACTGGGGGAACATTCAGTACTTC
CSAFDWGNIQYF
>TRBD2|TRBV29-1|TRBJ2-7|few
TGCAGCGCTGAGGGACTAGCGGGAGATAAGCAGTACTTC
CSAEGLAGDKQYF
>TRBD2|TRBV7-7|TRBJ2-5|few
TGTGCCAGCAGCTTGTTCTCTTCGGGAGGGAAGGAGACCCAGTACTTC
CASSLFSSGGKETQYF
>-|TRBV28|TRBJ1-6|many
TGTGCCAGCAGTTTAGGGTGGCAGGGTGGGTATTCACCCCTCCACTTT
CASSLGWQGGYSPLHF
>-|TRBV28|TRBJ1-2|-
TGTGCCAGCTCAAGGCCGCCAGGCTATGGCTACACCTTC
CASSRPPGYGYTF
>-|TRBV10-3|TRBJ2-5|many
TGTGCCATCGGATCAGGGAGTGGAGTCGAAGAGACCCAGTACTTC
CAIGSGSGVEETQYF
>-|TRBV12-3/TRBV12-4|TRBJ2-7|many
TGTGCCAGCAGTTTGTACCCCGAGCAGTACTTC
CASSLYPEQYF
>-|TRBV18|TRBJ2-5|-
TGTGCCAGCTCACCATTAACAGGGACGAGGGGCGAGACCCAGTACTTC
CASSPLTGTRGETQYF